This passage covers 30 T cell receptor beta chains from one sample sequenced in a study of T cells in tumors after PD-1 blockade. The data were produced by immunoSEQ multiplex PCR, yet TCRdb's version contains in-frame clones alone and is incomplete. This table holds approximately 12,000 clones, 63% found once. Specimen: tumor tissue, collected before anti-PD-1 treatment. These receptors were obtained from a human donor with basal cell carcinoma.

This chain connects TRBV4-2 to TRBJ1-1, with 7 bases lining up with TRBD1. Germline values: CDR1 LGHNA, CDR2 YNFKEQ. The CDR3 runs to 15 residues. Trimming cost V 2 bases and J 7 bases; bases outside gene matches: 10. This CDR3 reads CASSQSTGVRLEAFF. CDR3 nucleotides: TGTGCCAGCAGCCAATCCACAGGGGTAAGACTTGAAGCTTTCTTT.

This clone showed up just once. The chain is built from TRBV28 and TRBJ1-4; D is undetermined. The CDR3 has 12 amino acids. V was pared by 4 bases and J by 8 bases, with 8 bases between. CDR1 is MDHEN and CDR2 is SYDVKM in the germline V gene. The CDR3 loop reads CASSSLEEKLFF. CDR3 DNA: TGTGCCAGCAGTTCCCTTGAGGAAAAACTGTTTTTT.

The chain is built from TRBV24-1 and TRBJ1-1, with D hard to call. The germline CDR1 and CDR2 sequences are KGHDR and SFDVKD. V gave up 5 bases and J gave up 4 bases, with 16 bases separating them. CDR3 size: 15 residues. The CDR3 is CATSAITARATEAFF. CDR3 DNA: TGTGCCACCAGTGCAATAACAGCTAGGGCCACTGAAGCTTTCTTT.

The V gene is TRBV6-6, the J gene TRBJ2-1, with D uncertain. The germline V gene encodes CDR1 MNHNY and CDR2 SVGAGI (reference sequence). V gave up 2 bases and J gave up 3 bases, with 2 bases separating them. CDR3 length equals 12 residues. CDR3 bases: TGTGCCAGCAGTTACCACTACAATGAGCAGTTCTTC. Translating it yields CASSYHYNEQFF.

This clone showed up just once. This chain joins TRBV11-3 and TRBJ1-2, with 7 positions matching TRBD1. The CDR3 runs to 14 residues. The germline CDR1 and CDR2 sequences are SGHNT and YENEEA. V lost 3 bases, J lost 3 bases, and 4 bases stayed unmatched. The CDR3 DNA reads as TGTGCCAGCAGCTTGCGGCAGGGGGACTATGGCTACACCTTC. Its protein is CASSLRQGDYGYTF.

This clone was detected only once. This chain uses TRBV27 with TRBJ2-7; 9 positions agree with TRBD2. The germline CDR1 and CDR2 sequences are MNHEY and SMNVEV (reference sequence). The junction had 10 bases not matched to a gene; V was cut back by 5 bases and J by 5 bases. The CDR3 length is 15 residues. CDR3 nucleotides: TGTGCCAGCAGTCCCATGGCGGGGGGGCCCAACGAGCAGTACTTC. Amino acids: CASSPMAGGPNEQYF.

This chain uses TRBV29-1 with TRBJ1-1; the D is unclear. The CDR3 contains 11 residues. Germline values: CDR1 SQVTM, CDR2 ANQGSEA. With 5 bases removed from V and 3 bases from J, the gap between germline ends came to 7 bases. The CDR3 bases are TGCAGCGTTTCCGCTTACACTGAAGCTTTCTTT. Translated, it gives CSVSAYTEAFF.

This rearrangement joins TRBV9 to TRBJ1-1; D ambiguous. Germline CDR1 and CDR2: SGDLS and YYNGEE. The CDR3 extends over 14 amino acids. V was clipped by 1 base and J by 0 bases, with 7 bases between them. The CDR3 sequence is CASSVNTVNTEAFF. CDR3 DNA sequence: TGTGCCAGCAGCGTAAACACGGTGAACACTGAAGCTTTCTTT.

The CDR3 region is CASSEALRGSPREKLFF. CDR3 DNA sequence: TGTGCCAGCAGTGAAGCGCTTCGGGGCAGCCCTAGGGAAAAACTGTTTTTT. The J gene is TRBJ1-4, the V gene TRBV6-1; maybe TRBD1 (5 bases). V was shortened by 0 bases and J by 8 bases, with 19 bases between the two germline ends. This CDR3 is 17 amino acids long. Germline V CDR1 and CDR2: MNHNS, SASEGT.

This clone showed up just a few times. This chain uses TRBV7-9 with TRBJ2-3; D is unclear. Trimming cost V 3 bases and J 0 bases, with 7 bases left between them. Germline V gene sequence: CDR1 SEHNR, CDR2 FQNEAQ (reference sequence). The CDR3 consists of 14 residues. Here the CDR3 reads CASSLIASTDTQYF. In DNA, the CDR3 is TGTGCCAGCAGCTTGATTGCTAGCACAGATACGCAGTATTTT. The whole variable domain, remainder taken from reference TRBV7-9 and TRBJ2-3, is DTGVSQNPRHKITKRGQNVTFRCDPISEHNRLYWYRQTLGQGPEFLTYFQNEAQLEKSRLLSDRFSAERPKGSFSTLEIQRTEQGDSAMYLCASSLIASTDTQYFGPGTRLTVL.

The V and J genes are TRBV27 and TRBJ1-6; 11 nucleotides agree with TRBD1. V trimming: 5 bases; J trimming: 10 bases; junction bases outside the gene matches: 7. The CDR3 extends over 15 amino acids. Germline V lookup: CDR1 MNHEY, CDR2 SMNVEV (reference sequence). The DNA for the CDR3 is TGTGCCAGCAGTCCCGGACAGGGGGCAAGGTCACCCCTCCACTTT. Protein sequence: CASSPGQGARSPLHF.

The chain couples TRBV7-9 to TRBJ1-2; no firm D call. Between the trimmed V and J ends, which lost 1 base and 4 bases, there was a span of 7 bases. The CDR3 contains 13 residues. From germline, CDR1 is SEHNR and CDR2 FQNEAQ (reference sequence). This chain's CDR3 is CASSLESVYGYTF. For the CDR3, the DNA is TGTGCCAGCAGCTTAGAATCTGTCTATGGCTACACCTTC.

The CDR3 spells CSVVGQSTDTQYF. The CDR3, as DNA: TGCAGCGTTGTGGGACAGAGCACAGATACGCAGTATTTT. This rearrangement joins TRBV29-1 to TRBJ2-3; 7 bases are a match to TRBD1. Unmatched junction bases numbered 1, after V lost 4 bases and J lost 0 bases. Germline-derived CDR1 and CDR2 are SQVTM and ANQGSEA. This CDR3 is 13 amino acids long.

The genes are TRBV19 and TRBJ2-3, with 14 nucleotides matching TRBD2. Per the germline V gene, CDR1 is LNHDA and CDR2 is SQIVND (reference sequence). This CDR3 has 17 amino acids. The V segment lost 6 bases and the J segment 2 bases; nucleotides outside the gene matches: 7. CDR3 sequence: CASRQTSGGAPTDTQYF. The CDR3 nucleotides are TGTGCCAGTAGGCAGACTAGCGGGGGGGCGCCCACAGATACGCAGTATTTT. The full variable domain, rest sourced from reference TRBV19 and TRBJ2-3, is DGGITQSPKYLFRKEGQNVTLSCEQNLNHDAMYWYRQDPGQGLRLIYYSQIVNDFQKGDIAEGYSVSREKKESFPLTVTSAQKNPTAFYLCASRQTSGGAPTDTQYFGPGTRLTVL.

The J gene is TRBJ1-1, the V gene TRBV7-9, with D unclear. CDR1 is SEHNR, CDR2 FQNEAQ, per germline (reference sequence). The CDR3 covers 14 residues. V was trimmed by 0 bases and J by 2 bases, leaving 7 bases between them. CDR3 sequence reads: CASSLAGANTEAFF. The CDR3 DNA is TGTGCCAGCAGCTTAGCCGGCGCTAACACTGAAGCTTTCTTT.

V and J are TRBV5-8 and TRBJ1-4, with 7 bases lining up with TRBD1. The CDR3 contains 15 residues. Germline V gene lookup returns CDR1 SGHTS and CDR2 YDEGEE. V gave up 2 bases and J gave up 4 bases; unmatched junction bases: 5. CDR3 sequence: CASSLTGVDNEKLFF. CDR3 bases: TGTGCCAGCAGCTTAACAGGGGTGGATAATGAAAAACTGTTTTTT.

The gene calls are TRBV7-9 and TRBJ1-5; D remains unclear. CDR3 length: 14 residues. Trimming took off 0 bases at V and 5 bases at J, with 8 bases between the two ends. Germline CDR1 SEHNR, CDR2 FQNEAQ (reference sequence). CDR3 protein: CASSLALGDQPQHF. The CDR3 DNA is TGTGCCAGCAGCTTAGCGCTGGGTGATCAGCCCCAGCATTTT.

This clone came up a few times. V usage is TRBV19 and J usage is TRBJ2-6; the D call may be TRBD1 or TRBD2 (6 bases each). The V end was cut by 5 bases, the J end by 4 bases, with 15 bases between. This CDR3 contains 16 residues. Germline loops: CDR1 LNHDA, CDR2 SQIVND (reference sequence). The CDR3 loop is CASSEGGASGANVLTF. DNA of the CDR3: TGTGCCAGTAGTGAGGGGGGCGCGTCGGGGGCCAACGTCCTGACTTTC.

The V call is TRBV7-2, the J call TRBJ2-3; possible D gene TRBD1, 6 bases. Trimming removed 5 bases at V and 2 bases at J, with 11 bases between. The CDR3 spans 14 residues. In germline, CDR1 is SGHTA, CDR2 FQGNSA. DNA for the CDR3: TGTGCCAGCAGCCTGGGACATTCCACAGATACGCAGTATTTT. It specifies CASSLGHSTDTQYF. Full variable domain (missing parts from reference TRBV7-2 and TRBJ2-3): GAGVSQSPSNKVTEKGKDVELRCDPISGHTALYWYRQSLGQGLEFLIYFQGNSAPDKSGLPSDRFSAERTGGSVSTLTIQRTQQEDSAVYLCASSLGHSTDTQYFGPGTRLTVL.

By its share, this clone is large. CDR3 coding DNA: TGTGCCAGCAGTGAGGTTGGGTCAGGGACCAAGACCCAGTACTTC. Its protein is CASSEVGSGTKTQYF. V and J are TRBV25-1 and TRBJ2-5; D could derive from TRBD1 or TRBD2 (5 bases each). The CDR3 is made up of 15 amino acids. The V and J ends lost 3 bases and 6 bases respectively, with 17 bases between them. Looked up from germline, CDR1 is MGHDK and CDR2 is SYGVNS.

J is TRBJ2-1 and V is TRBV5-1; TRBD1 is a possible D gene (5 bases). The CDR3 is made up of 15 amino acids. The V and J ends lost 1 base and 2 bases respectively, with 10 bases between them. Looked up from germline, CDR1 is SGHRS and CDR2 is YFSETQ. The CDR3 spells CASSLTQGAYNEQFF. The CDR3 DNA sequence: TGCGCCAGCAGCTTGACCCAGGGCGCCTACAATGAGCAGTTCTTC.

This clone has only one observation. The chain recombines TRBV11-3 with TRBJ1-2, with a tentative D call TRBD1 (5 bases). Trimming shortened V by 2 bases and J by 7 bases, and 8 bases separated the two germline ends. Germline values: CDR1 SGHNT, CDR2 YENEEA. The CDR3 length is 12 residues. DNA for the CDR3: TGTGCCAGCAGCTTATCCGGGGCTGGCTACACCTTC. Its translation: CASSLSGAGYTF.

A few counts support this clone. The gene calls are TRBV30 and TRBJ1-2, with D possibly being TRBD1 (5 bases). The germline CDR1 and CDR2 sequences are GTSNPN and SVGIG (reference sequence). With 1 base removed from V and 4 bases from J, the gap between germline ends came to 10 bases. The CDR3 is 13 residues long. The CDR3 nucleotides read TGTGCCTGGAGTGCCCAGGGAGGCTATGGCTACACCTTC. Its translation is CAWSAQGGYGYTF.

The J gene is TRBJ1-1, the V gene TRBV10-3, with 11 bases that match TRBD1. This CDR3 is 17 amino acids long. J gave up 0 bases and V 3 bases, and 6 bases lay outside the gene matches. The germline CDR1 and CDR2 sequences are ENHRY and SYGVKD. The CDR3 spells CAISEGQGARVNTEAFF. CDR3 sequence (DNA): TGTGCCATCAGTGAAGGACAGGGGGCGAGGGTGAACACTGAAGCTTTCTTT.

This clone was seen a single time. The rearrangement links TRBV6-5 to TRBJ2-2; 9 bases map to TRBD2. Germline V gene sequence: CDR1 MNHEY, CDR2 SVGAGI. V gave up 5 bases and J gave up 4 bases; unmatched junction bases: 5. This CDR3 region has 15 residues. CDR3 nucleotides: TGTGCCAGCAGTCAAACTAGCGGGTCCACCGGGGAGCTGTTTTTT. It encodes CASSQTSGSTGELFF.

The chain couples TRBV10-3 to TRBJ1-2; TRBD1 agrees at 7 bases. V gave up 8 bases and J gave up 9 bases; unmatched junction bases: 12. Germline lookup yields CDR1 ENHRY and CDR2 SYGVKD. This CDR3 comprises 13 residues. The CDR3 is CAIRGGQLVRYTF. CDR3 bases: TGTGCCATCCGAGGGGGACAGCTAGTACGCTACACCTTC.

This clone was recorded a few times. DNA of the CDR3: TGTGCCACCAGTGACCCCACGACAGTCACAGATACGCAGTATTTT. Its protein product is CATSDPTTVTDTQYF. This chain connects TRBV24-1 to TRBJ2-3; D possibly corresponds to TRBD1 (5 bases). CDR1 and CDR2 (germline): KGHDR, SFDVKD. The CDR3 is 15 residues long. The germline V and J ends were trimmed by 4 bases and 2 bases, with 12 bases remaining between them.

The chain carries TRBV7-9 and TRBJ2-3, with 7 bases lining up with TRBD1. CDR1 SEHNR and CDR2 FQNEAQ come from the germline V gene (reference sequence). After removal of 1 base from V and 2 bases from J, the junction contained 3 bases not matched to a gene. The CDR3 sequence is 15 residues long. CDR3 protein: CASSLGQGDTDTQYF. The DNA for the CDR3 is TGTGCCAGCAGCTTAGGACAGGGTGACACAGATACGCAGTATTTT.

CDR3 protein: CASSKAGTDPGELFF. The CDR3 DNA reads as TGTGCCAGCAGCAAAGCGGGGACGGACCCCGGGGAGCTGTTTTTT. The chain joins TRBV21-1 to TRBJ2-2. TRBV21-1 is a pseudogene segment. The CDR3 length is 15 residues.

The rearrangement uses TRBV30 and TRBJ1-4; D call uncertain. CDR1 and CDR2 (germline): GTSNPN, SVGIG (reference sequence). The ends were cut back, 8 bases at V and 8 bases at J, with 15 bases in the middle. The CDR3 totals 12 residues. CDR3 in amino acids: CALGRGGEKLFF. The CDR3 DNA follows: TGTGCCCTCGGGCGGGGTGGGGAAAAACTGTTTTTT.